A selection of T cell receptor beta chains follows, all from one sample in a study of identical twins. Using its own MiXCR run on the 5' RACE reads, TCRdb lists one record per CDR3 protein. The table includes 1.5 million or so distinct CDR3 sequences, around a third detected once. The specimen was cord blood. The receptor set was obtained from a newborn girl in good health. Each CDR3 is given with its conserved first and last residue. The D gene is left open where the match is weak. Some rows have no size entry. The others give once, few or many, or a class for an expanded clone.

>NA|TRBV3-1|TRBJ1-2|NA
TGTGCCAGCAGCCAAGGTTTGGAGACTTTTAACTATGGCTACACCTTC
CASSQGLETFNYGYTF
>NA|TRBV4-1|TRBJ2-1|NA
TGCGCCAGCAGCCGACTGGGTGTAACAAACAATGAGCAGTTCTTC
CASSRLGVTNNEQFF
>few|TRBV12-3/TRBV12-4|TRBJ2-7|TRBD1
TGTGCCAGCAGTTCCGGACAGGTCCCGAGGTCCTACGAGCAGTACTTC
CASSSGQVPRSYEQYF
>few|TRBV12-3/TRBV12-4|TRBJ2-4|TRBD2
TGTGCCAGCAGTTTAGGAGGCGGGAGGACCTACAATGAGCAGTACTTC
CASSLGGGRTYNEQYF
>NA|TRBV5-1|TRBJ2-2|NA
TGCGCCAGCAGCTTGCAGGCTAACACCGGGGAGCTGTTTTTT
CASSLQANTGELFF
>few|TRBV4-1|TRBJ1-2|TRBD1
TGCGCCAGCAGCCTCACAGGGGGCGAAGGTTATGGCTACACCTTC
CASSLTGGEGYGYTF
>NA|TRBV6-5|TRBJ2-1|TRBD1
TGTGCCAGCAGAAGCGCCGGGACAGGAGAGACCCAGTTCTTC
CASRSAGTGETQFF
>NA|TRBV29-1|TRBJ2-1|NA
TGCAGCGTTGGTAGGGGCCGGTATGAGCAGTTCTTC
CSVGRGRYEQFF
>many|TRBV2|TRBJ2-5|TRBD1
TGTGCCAGTACCGGGACAGGGGATCAAGTAGAGACCCAGTACTTC
CASTGTGDQVETQYF
>NA|TRBV11-1|TRBJ2-5|TRBD2
TGTGCCAGCAGCTTAGCCCTACTTAGACTAGCCGAGGTGGTTTACCAAGAGACCCAGTACTTC
CASSLALLRLAEVVYQETQYF
>NA|TRBV30|TRBJ2-1|NA
TGTGCCTGGAGTCGCACTAGGGGAAAAAACAATGAGCAGTTCTTC
CAWSRTRGKNNEQFF
>NA|TRBV20-1|TRBJ1-6|NA
TGCAGTGCTAGAGATCAACAGGGACTCCCTAATTCACCCCTCCACTTT
CSARDQQGLPNSPLHF
>few|TRBV20-1|TRBJ2-3|TRBD2
TGCAGTGCTCAAGCGGGACCCGGCACAGATACGCAGTATTTT
CSAQAGPGTDTQYF
>NA|TRBV12-3/TRBV12-4|TRBJ2-5|TRBD2
TGTGCCAGCAGTTTTACTAGCGCGTACCAAGAGACCCAGTACTTC
CASSFTSAYQETQYF
>NA|TRBV18|TRBJ1-2|NA
TGTGCCAGCTCACCACAGGGTGATCTTTATGGCTACACCTTC
CASSPQGDLYGYTF
>NA|TRBV20-1|TRBJ2-1|TRBD1
TGCAGTGCTATACGGACAGGGCGGTACAATGAGCAGTTCTTC
CSAIRTGRYNEQFF
>few|TRBV2|TRBJ2-7|NA
TGTGCCAGCTGCCAACCCGTGTGCTACGAGCAGTACTTC
CASCQPVCYEQYF
>NA|TRBV4-1|TRBJ2-3|TRBD2
TGCGCCAGCAGCCAAGTAGGGCGAGCGGGACATACGCAGTATTTT
CASSQVGRAGHTQYF
>NA|TRBV4-1|TRBJ1-2|TRBD1
TGCGCCAGCAGCCGGTGGACAGGGGGCTATGGCTACACCTTC
CASSRWTGGYGYTF
>NA|TRBV11-2|TRBJ2-2|NA
TGTGCCAGCAGCCCATATGCCGGGGAGCTGTTTTTT
CASSPYAGELFF
>NA|TRBV9|TRBJ1-1|NA
TGTGCCAGCAGCGTAGAGGGACACCCAGGCACTGAAGCTTTCTTT
CASSVEGHPGTEAFF
>many|TRBV29-1|TRBJ1-2|TRBD1
TGCAGCACCCTGGGACAGGGGACTGGCTACACCTTC
CSTLGQGTGYTF
>few|TRBV10-3|TRBJ2-3|NA
TGTGCCATCAGTTACGCTGAGGCGACAGGCACGCAGTATTTT
CAISYAEATGTQYF
>NA|TRBV29-1|TRBJ2-7|NA
TGCAGCGTTGGAAGAACCACGTACGACAATGAGCAGTACTTC
CSVGRTTYDNEQYF
>NA|TRBV24-1|TRBJ1-6|NA
TGTGCCACCAGTGATTTGGGGCCACACAGGTCACCCCTCCACTTT
CATSDLGPHRSPLHF
>NA|TRBV7-2|TRBJ1-4|NA
TGTGCCAGCAGCTTAGGCGGGATCACTAATGAAAAACTGTTTTTT
CASSLGGITNEKLFF
>NA|TRBV5-1|TRBJ1-6|TRBD1
TGCGCCAGCAGCTCGACAGGGGGTGGTAATTCACCCCTCCACTTT
CASSSTGGGNSPLHF
>NA|TRBV20-1|TRBJ1-5|NA
TGCAGTGCTATAGAGCACACCATAAATCGGCCCCAGCATTTT
CSAIEHTINRPQHF
>NA|TRBV7-2|TRBJ2-3|NA
TGTGCCAGCAGCTTAGCGCTGGTTTTGAGCGGCACAGATACGCAGTATTTT
CASSLALVLSGTDTQYF
>few|TRBV7-9|TRBJ2-1|TRBD2
TGTGCCAGCAGCTTAGTTTTTAGCGGGAGGGTCGACAATGAGCAGTTCTTC
CASSLVFSGRVDNEQFF
>NA|TRBV2|TRBJ2-4|TRBD1
TGTGCCAGCAGGCGAGGACAGGGAGACTACATTCAGTACTTC
CASRRGQGDYIQYF
>few|TRBV28|TRBJ2-7|TRBD1
TGTGCCAGCAGGTCCGGGACAGGCTACGAGCAGTACTTC
CASRSGTGYEQYF
>few|TRBV5-1|TRBJ2-1|TRBD2
TGCGCCAGCAGCTTGGCCCGGGGACTAGCGGGCGTCTCCTACAATGAGCTGTTCTTC
CASSLARGLAGVSYNELFF
>NA|TRBV5-1|TRBJ2-1|NA
TGCGCCAGCAGCCCGGAGGTCAGGAGGCGACAGGAGACCCAGTTCTTC
CASSPEVRRRQETQFF
>few|TRBV6-5|TRBJ1-1|NA
TGTGCCAGCAGTGAACGGTGGGGCGCTGAAGCTTTCTTT
CASSERWGAEAFF
>NA|TRBV27|TRBJ2-7|NA
TGTGCCAGCAGTTTTGGTCGGGGTTCCGAGCAGTACTTC
CASSFGRGSEQYF
>NA|TRBV3-1|TRBJ2-1|NA
TGTGCCAGCAGCCAAGAGTACCAACACAATGAGCAGTTCTTC
CASSQEYQHNEQFF
>many|TRBV10-3|TRBJ1-2|NA
TGTGCCATCAGTGAAGCCATATACTATGGCTACACCTTC
CAISEAIYYGYTF
>few|TRBV12-3/TRBV12-4|TRBJ1-2|NA
TGTGCCAGCGGTGAACCCCATAACTATGGCTACACCTTC
CASGEPHNYGYTF
>once|TRBV3-1|TRBJ1-3|TRBD1
TGTGCCAGCAGCCAAGAACAGGGGAGGCTCTCTGGAAACACCATATATTTT
CASSQEQGRLSGNTIYF
>few|TRBV21-1|TRBJ2-1|NA
TGTGCCAGCAGCACTACCCGGACTAGCGAAAACAATGAGCAGTTCTTC
CASSTTRTSENNEQFF
>NA|TRBV27|TRBJ2-1|TRBD2
TGTGCCAGCAGACCTTCGGTGCTAGCGGCCAATGAGCAGTTCTTC
CASRPSVLAANEQFF
>NA|TRBV6-5|TRBJ1-6|NA
TGTGCCAGCAGTTACTCCGGGGGAGGTTATGGAGATTCACCCCTCCACTTT
CASSYSGGGYGDSPLHF
>few|TRBV7-8|TRBJ2-3|TRBD2
TGTGCCAGCAGCTTAGTCCCCCCTAGCGGGGGCCTAGATACGCAGTATTTT
CASSLVPPSGGLDTQYF
>NA|TRBV20-1|TRBJ2-1|NA
TGCAGTGCTAGGGAATTGACCGATGAGCAGTTCTTC
CSARELTDEQFF
>few|TRBV4-1|TRBJ2-3|NA
TGCGCCAGCAGCCAAGAACTTTGGCTCAGCACAGATACGCAGTATTTT
CASSQELWLSTDTQYF
>NA|TRBV12-3/TRBV12-4|TRBJ2-5|NA
TGTGCCAGCAGTTTAGGTGTTTTAGGGGTCCAAGAGACCCAGTACTTC
CASSLGVLGVQETQYF
>NA|TRBV2|TRBJ1-2|NA
TGTGCCAGCAGTCGGGCAGAAGCTAACTATGGCTACACCTTC
CASSRAEANYGYTF
>many|TRBV5-1|TRBJ2-1|NA
TGCGCCAGCAGCTTGGGGGGACGGCCTCCTCCCTACAATGAGCAGTTCTTC
CASSLGGRPPPYNEQFF
>few|TRBV5-5|TRBJ1-5|NA
TGTGCCAGCAGCTTGTTCGGGGGCTGGGATCAGCCCCAGCATTTT
CASSLFGGWDQPQHF
>NA|TRBV28|TRBJ2-3|TRBD2
TGTGCCAGCCGGGACTATCCTAAAGATACGCAGTATTTT
CASRDYPKDTQYF
>once|TRBV10-3|TRBJ2-2|TRBD2
TGTGCCATCAGAGCGGGAGAGCTCACCGGGGAGCTGTTTTTT
CAIRAGELTGELFF
>many|TRBV28|TRBJ2-3|NA
TGTGCCAGCATGACGGGGCACACAGATACGCAGTATTTT
CASMTGHTDTQYF
>NA|TRBV4-1|TRBJ2-2|NA
TGCGCCAGCAGCCAAGAGGTCCAGGGTAGAGCCTCGAGCACCGGGGAGCTGTTTTTT
CASSQEVQGRASSTGELFF
>NA|TRBV6-1|TRBJ2-3|NA
TGTGCCAGCAGTGTTCGGACACCTCATAGCACAGATACGCAGTATTTT
CASSVRTPHSTDTQYF
>NA|TRBV27|TRBJ2-3|TRBD2
TGTGCCAGCACCCCCGAAGCGGGAGGGATCGCAGATACGCAGTATTTT
CASTPEAGGIADTQYF
>few|TRBV20-1|TRBJ2-3|NA
TGCAGTGCTAGAGAGGCTCCTCTTAGCCAGTATTTT
CSAREAPLSQYF
>few|TRBV13|TRBJ2-3|NA
TGTGCCAGCAGCTTAAATTTATTAAGGACAGATACGCAGTATTTT
CASSLNLLRTDTQYF
>few|TRBV20-1|TRBJ2-6|NA
TGCAGTGCTAGAGTCACAGGGTCTGGGGCCAACGTCCTGACTTTC
CSARVTGSGANVLTF